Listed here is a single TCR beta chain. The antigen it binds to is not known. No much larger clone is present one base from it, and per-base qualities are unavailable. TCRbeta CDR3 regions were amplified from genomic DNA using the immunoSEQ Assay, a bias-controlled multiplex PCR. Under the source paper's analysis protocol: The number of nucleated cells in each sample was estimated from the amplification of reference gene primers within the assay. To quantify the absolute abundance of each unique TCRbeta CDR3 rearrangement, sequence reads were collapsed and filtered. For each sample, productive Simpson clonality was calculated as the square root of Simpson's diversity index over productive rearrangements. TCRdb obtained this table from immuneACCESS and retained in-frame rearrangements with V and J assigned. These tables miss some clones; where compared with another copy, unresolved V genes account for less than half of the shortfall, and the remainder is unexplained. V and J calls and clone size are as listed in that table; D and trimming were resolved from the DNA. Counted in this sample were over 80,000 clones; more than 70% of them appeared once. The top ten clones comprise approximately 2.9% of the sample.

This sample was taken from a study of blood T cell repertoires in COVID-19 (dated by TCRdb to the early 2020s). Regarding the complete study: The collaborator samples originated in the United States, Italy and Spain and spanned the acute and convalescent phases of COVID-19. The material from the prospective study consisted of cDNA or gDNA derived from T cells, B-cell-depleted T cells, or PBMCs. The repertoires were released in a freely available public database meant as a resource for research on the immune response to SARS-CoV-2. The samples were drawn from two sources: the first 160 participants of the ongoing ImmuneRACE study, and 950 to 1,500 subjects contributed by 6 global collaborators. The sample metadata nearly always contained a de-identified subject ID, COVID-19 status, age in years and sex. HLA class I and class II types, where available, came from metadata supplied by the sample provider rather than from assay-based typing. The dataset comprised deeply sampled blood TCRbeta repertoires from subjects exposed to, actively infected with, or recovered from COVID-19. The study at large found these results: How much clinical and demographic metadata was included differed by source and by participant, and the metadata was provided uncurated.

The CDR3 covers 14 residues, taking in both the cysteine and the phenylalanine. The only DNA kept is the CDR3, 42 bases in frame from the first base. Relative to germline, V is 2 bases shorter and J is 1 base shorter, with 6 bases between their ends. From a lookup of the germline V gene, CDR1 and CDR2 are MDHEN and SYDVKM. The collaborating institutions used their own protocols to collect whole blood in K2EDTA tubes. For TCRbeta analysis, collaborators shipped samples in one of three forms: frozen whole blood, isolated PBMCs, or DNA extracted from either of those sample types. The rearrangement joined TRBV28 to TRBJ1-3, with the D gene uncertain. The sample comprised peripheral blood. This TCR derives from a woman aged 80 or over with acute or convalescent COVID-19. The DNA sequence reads TGTGCCAGCAGTTTACGGGTTTCTGGAAACACCATATATTTT. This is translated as CASSLRVSGNTIYF.